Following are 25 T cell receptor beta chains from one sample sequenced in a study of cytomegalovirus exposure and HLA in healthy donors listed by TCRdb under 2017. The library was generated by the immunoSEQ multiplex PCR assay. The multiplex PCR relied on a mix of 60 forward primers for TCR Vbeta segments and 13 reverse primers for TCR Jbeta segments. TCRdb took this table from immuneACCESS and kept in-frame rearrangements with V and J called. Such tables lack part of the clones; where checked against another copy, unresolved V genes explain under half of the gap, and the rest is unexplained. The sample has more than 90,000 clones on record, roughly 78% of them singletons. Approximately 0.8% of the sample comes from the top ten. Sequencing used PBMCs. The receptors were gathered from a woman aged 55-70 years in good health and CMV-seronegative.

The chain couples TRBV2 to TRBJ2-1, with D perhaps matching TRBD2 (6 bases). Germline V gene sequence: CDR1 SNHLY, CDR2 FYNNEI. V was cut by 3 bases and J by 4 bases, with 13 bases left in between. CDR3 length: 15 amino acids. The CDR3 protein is CASSDGGGGYNEQFF. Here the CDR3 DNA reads TGTGCCAGCAGTGATGGGGGAGGAGGGTACAATGAGCAGTTCTTC.

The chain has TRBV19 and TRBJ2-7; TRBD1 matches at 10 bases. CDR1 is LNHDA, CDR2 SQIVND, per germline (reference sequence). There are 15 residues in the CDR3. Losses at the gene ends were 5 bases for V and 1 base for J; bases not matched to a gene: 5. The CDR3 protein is CASSQGQGGSYEQYF. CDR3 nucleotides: TGTGCCAGTAGTCAAGGACAGGGGGGTTCCTACGAGCAGTACTTC.

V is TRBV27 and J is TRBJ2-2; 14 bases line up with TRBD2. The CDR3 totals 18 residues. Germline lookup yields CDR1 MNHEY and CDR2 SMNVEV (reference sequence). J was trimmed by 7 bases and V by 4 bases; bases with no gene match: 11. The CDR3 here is CASSSPGTSGRIVGELFF. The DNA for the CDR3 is TGTGCCAGCAGTTCACCTGGGACTAGCGGGAGAATCGTCGGGGAGCTGTTTTTT.

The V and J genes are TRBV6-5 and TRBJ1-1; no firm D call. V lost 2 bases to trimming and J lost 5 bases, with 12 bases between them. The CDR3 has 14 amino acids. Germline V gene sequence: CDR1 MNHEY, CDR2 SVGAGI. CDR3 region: CASSYEPRGTEAFF. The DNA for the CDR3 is TGTGCCAGCAGTTACGAGCCCCGGGGAACTGAAGCTTTCTTT.

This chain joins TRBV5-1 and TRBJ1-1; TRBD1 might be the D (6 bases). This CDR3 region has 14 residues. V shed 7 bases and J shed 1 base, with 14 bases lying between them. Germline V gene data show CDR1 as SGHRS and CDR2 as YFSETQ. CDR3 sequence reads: CASAPGTQNTEAFF. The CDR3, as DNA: TGCGCCAGCGCCCCCGGGACACAGAACACTGAAGCTTTCTTT.

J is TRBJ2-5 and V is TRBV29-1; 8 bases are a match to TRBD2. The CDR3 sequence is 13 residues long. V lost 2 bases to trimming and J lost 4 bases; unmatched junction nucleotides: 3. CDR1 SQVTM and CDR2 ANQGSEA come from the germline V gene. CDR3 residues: CSVESGGGETQYF. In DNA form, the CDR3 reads TGCAGCGTTGAAAGCGGGGGCGGAGAGACCCAGTACTTC.

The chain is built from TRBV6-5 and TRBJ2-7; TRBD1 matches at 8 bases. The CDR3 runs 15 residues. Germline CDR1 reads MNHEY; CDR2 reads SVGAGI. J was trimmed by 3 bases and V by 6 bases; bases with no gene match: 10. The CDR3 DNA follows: TGTGCCAGCAGCGGGACCGGGACAGGTGACTACGAGCAGTACTTC. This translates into CASSGTGTGDYEQYF.

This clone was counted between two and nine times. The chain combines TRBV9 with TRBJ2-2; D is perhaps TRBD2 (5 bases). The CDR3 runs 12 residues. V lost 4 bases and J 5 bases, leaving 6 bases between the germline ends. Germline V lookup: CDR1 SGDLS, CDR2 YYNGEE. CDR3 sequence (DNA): TGTGCCAGCAGCCGGGGAACCGGGGAGCTGTTTTTT. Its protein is CASSRGTGELFF.

In DNA, the CDR3 is TGTGCCACCAGCAGAGGATACACATACGAGCAGTACTTC. Translating gives CATSRGYTYEQYF. J is TRBJ2-7 and V is TRBV15, with D unresolved. The V and J ends lost 1 base and 4 bases respectively, with 8 bases between them. This CDR3 comprises 13 residues. Germline CDR1 LNHNV, CDR2 YYDKDF (reference sequence). Together with reference TRBV15 and TRBJ2-7, the CDR3 gives the full variable domain: DAMVIQNPRYQVTQFGKPVTLSCSQTLNHNVMYWYQQKSSQAPKLLFHYYDKDFNNEADTPDNFQSRRPNTSFCFLDIRSPGLGDTAMYLCATSRGYTYEQYFGPGTRLTVT.

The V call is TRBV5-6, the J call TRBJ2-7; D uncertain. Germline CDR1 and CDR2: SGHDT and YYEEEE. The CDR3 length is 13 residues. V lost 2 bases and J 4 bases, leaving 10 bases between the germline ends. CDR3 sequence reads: CASSFQVPYEQYF. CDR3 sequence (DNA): TGTGCCAGCAGCTTTCAGGTCCCGTACGAGCAGTACTTC.

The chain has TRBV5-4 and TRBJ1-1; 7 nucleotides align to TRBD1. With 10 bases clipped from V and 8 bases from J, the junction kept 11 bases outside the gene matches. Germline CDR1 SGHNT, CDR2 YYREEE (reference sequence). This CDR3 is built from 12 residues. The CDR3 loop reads CAGYRGSDEAFF. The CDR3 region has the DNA TGTGCCGGATACAGGGGTTCAGACGAAGCTTTCTTT.

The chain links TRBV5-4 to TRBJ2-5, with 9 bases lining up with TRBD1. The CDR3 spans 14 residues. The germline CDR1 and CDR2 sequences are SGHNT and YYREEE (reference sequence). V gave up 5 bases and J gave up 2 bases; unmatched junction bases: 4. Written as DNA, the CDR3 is TGTGCCAGCAGTCTCGGACAGGGGCAAGAGACCCAGTACTTC. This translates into CASSLGQGQETQYF.

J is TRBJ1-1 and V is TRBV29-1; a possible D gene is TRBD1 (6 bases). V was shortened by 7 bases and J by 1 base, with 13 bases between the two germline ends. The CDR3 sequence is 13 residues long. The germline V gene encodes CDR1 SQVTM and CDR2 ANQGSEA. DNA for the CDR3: TGCAGCGCCCTAGAACAGGGGAACACTGAAGCTTTCTTT. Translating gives CSALEQGNTEAFF.

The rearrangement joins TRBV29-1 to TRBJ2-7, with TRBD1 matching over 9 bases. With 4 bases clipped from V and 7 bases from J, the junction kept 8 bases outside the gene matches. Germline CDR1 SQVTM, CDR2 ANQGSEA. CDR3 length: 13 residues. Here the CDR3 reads CSVAPGTGIEQYF. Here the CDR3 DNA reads TGCAGCGTTGCCCCCGGGACAGGGATTGAGCAGTACTTC.

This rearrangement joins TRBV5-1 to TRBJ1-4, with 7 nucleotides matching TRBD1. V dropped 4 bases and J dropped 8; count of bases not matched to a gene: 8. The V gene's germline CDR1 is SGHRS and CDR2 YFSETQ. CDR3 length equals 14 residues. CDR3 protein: CASSMTGQQEKLFF. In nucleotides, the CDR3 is TGCGCCAGCAGCATGACAGGGCAACAAGAAAAACTGTTTTTT. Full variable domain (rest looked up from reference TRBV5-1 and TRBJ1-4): KAGVTQTPRYLIKTRGQQVTLSCSPISGHRSVSWYQQTPGQGLQFLFEYFSETQRNKGNFPGRFSGRQFSNSRSEMNVSTLELGDSALYLCASSMTGQQEKLFFGSGTQLSVL.

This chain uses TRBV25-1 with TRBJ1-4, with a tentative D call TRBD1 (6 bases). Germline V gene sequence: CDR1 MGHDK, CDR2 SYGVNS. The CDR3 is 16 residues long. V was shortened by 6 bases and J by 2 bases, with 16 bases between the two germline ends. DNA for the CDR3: TGTGCCAGCAGGGTTGCCCCAGGGGACACTAATGAAAAACTGTTTTTT. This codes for CASRVAPGDTNEKLFF.

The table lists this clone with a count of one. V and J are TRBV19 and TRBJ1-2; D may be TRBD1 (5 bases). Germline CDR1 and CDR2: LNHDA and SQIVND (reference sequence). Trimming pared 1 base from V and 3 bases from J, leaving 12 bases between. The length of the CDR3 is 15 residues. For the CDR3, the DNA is TGTGCCAGTAGTATAGCGACGGGGGGAGACTATGGCTACACCTTC. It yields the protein CASSIATGGDYGYTF.

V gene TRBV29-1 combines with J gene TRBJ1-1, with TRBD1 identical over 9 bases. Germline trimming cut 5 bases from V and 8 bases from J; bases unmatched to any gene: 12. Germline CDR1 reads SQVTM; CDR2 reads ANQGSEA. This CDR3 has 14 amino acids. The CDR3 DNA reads TGCAGCGTTATCCCGGGACAGGGTAAACAGGAAGCTTTCTTT. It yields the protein CSVIPGQGKQEAFF. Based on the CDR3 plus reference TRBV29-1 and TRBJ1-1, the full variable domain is SAVISQKPSRDICQRGTSLTIQCQVDSQVTMMFWYRQQPGQSLTLIATANQGSEATYESGFVIDKFPISRPNLTFSTLTVSNMSPEDSSIYLCSVIPGQGKQEAFFGQGTRLTVV.

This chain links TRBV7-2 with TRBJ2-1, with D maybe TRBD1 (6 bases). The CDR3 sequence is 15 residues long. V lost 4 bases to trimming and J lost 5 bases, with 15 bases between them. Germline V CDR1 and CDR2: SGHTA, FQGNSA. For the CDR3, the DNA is TGTGCCAGCAGCTCCAATCCCGGGACACACAATGAGCAGTTCTTC. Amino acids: CASSSNPGTHNEQFF.

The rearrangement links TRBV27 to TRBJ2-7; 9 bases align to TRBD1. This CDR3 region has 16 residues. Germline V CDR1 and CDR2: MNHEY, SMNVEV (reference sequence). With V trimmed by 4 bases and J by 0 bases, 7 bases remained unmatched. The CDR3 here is CASSSPGTGSSYEQYF. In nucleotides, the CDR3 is TGTGCCAGCAGTTCTCCGGGGACAGGGAGCTCCTACGAGCAGTACTTC.

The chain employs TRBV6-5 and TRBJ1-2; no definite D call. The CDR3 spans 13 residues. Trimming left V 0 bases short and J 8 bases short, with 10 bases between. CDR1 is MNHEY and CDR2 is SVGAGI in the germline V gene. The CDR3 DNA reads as TGTGCCAGCAGTTACTCCTCGGAACAGGGCTACACCTTC. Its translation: CASSYSSEQGYTF.

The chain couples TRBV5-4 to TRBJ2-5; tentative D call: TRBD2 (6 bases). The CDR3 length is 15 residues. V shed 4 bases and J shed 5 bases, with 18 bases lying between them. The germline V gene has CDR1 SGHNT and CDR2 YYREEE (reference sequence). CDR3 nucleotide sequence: TGTGCCAGCAGCCCCGGGGTGGGGGGATTTGAGACCCAGTACTTC. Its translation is CASSPGVGGFETQYF. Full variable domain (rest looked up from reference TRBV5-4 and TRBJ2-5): ETGVTQSPTHLIKTRGQQVTLRCSSQSGHNTVSWYQQALGQGPQFIFQYYREEENGRGNFPPRFSGLQFPNYSSELNVNALELDDSALYLCASSPGVGGFETQYFGPGTRLLVL.

The CDR3 DNA reads TGCGCCAGCAGCCATTCCAGGACTAGCGGGCAGTCCTACGAGCAGTACTTC. It specifies CASSHSRTSGQSYEQYF. The genes are TRBV4-3 and TRBJ2-7; 11 bases match TRBD2. The CDR3 contains 17 residues. Germline V gene data show CDR1 as LGHNA and CDR2 as YSLEER. The trim removed 3 bases at V and 1 base at J, leaving 8 bases unmatched.

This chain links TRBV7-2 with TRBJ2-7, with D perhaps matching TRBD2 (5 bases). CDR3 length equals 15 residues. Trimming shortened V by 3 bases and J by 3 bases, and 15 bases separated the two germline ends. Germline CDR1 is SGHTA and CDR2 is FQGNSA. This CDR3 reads CASSFSEGGYYEQYF. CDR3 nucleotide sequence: TGTGCCAGCAGCTTTTCTGAGGGCGGTTACTACGAGCAGTACTTC.

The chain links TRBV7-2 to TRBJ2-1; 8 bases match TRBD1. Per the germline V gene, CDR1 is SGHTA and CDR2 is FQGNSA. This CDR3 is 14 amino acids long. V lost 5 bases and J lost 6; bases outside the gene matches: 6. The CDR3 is CASSIPTGANEQFF. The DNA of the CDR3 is TGTGCCAGCAGCATACCGACAGGGGCCAATGAGCAGTTCTTC.